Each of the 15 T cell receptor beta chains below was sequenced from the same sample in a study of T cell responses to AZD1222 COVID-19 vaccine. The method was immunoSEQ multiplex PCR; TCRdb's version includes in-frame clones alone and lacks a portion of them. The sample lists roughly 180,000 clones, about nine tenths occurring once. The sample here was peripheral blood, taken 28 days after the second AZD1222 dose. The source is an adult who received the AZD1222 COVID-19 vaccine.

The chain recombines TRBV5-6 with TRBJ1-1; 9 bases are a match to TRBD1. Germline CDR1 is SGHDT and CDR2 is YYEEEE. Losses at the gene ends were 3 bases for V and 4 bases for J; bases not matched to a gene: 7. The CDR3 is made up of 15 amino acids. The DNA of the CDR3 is TGTGCCAGCAGCTGGGGGACAGGGCCGCCCACTGAAGCTTTCTTT. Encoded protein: CASSWGTGPPTEAFF.

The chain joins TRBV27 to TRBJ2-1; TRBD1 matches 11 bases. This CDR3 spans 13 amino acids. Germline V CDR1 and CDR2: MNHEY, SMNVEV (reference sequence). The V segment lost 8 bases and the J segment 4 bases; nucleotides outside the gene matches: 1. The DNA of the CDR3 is TGTGCCAGCGGGACAGGGGGGTACAATGAGCAGTTCTTC. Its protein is CASGTGGYNEQFF.

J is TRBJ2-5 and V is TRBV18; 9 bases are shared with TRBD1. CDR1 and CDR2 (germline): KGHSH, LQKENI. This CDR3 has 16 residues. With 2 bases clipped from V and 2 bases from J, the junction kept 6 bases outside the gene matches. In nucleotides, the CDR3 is TGTGCCAGCTCACCAATGGACAGGGGCGTACAAGAGACCCAGTACTTC. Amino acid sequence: CASSPMDRGVQETQYF.

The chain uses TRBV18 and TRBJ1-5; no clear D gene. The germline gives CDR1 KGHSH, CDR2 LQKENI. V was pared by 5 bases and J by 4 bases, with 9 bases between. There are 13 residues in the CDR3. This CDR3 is CASSTRENQPQHF. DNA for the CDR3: TGTGCCAGCTCAACCCGGGAAAATCAGCCCCAGCATTTT.

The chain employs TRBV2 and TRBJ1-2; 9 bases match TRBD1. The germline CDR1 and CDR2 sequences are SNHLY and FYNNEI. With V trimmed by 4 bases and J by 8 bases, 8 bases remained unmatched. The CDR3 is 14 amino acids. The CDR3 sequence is CASSGTGVQLGYTF. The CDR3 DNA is TGTGCCAGCAGTGGGACAGGGGTCCAATTAGGCTACACCTTC.

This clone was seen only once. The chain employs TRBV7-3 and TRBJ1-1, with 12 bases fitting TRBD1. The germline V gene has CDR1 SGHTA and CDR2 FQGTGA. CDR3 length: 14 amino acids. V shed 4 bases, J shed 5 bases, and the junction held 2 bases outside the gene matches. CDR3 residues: CASSSGQGATEAFF. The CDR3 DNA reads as TGTGCCAGCAGCTCGGGACAGGGGGCGACTGAAGCTTTCTTT. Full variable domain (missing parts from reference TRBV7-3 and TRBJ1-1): GAGVSQTPSNKVTEKGKYVELRCDPISGHTALYWYRQSLGQGPEFLIYFQGTGAADDSGLPNDRFFAVRPEGSVSTLKIQRTERGDSAVYLCASSSGQGATEAFFGQGTRLTVV.

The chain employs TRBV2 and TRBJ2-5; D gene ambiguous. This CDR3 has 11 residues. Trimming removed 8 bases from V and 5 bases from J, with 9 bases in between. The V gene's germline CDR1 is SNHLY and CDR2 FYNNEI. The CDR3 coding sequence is TGTGCCAGCCTGGACGGTGAGACCCAGTACTTC. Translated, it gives CASLDGETQYF.

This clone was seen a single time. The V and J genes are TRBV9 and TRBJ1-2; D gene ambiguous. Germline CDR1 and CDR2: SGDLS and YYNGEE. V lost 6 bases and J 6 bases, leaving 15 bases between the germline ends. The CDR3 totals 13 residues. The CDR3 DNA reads TGTGCCAGCACCAGGTTTTCAGATGATGGCTACACCTTC. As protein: CASTRFSDDGYTF.

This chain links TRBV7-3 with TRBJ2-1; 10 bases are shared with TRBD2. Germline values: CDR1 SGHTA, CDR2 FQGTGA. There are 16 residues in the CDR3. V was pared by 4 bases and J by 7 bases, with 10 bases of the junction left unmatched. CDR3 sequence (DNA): TGTGCCAGCAGCTCTTCTCCTAGCGGGGGTGGGAATGAGCAGTTCTTC. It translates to CASSSSPSGGGNEQFF.

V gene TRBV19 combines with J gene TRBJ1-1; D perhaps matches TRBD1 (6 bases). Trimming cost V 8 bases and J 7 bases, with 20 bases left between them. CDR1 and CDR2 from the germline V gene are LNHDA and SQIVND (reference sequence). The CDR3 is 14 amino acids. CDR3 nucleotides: TGTGCCAGTGATGACTCCGGGACAAAGAATGAAGCTTTCTTT. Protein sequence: CASDDSGTKNEAFF.

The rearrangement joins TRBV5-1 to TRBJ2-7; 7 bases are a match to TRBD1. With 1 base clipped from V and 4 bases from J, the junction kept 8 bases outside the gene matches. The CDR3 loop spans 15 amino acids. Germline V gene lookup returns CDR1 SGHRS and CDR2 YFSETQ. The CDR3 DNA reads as TGCGCCAGCAGCTTGACAGGGACAGCGAGTTACGAGCAGTACTTC. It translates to CASSLTGTASYEQYF.

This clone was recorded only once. CDR3 DNA sequence: TGTGCCTGGAGTGTACCGTGGGGAGATAGCAATCAGCCCCAGCATTTT. As protein: CAWSVPWGDSNQPQHF. The rearrangement joins TRBV30 to TRBJ1-5; D unclear. Germline V gene data show CDR1 as GTSNPN and CDR2 as SVGIG (reference sequence). This CDR3 has 16 residues. V lost 0 bases and J 0 bases, leaving 12 bases between the germline ends.

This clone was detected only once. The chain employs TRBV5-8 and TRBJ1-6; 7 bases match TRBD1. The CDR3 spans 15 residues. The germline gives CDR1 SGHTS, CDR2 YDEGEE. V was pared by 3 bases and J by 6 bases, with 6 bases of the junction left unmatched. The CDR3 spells CASSSRGGINSPLHF. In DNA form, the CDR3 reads TGTGCCAGCAGCTCTAGAGGGGGCATTAATTCACCCCTCCACTTT.

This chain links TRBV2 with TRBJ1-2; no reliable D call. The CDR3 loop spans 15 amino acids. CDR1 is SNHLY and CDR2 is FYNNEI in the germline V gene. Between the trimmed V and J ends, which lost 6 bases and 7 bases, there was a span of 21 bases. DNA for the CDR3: TGTGCCAGCAGCCACCCCGGGAGCCCCAGGAGTGGCTACACCTTC. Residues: CASSHPGSPRSGYTF.

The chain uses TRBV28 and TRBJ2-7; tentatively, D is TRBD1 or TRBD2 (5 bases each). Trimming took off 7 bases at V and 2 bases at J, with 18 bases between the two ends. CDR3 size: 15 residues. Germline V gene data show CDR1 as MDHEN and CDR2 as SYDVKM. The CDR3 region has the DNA TGTGCCAGCACCCTACAGACAGTGGGAGCCTACGAGCAGTACTTC. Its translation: CASTLQTVGAYEQYF.